What follows are 29 T cell receptor beta chains derived from one specimen sequenced in a study of T cell changes during pregnancy in multiple sclerosis. Profiled with immunoSEQ multiplex PCR; TCRdb holds only in-frame clones, not every one. The sample gives 50,000 or so clones, about 90% of which show up once; about 0.5% is in the top ten. This sample comprised CD4+ T cells from peripheral blood mononuclear cells, obtained after pregnancy. All receptors come from a female donor in good health, enrolled as a control in a pregnancy study.

This rearrangement joins TRBV10-3 to TRBJ2-5, with 10 nucleotides matching TRBD1. The CDR3 is 16 residues long. The germline V gene has CDR1 ENHRY and CDR2 SYGVKD. V lost 10 bases, J lost 4 bases, and 15 bases stayed unmatched. The CDR3 region is CATQSGTGASSETQYF. In nucleotides, the CDR3 is TGTGCCACCCAATCCGGGACAGGGGCCTCTTCAGAGACCCAGTACTTC.

V gene TRBV10-3 combines with J gene TRBJ1-3; D might be TRBD1 (5 bases). V lost 2 bases and J 0 bases, leaving 14 bases between the germline ends. Germline CDR1 is ENHRY and CDR2 is SYGVKD. The length of the CDR3 is 17 residues. The DNA for the CDR3 is TGTGCCATCAGTGAGGGGGCAGGACGGGCCTCTGGAAACACCATATATTTT. It yields the protein CAISEGAGRASGNTIYF.

The chain joins TRBV19 to TRBJ2-1; the D gene is possibly TRBD1 (5 bases). Trimming stripped 2 bases from V and 5 bases from J, with 10 bases between. Germline lookup yields CDR1 LNHDA and CDR2 SQIVND (reference sequence). The CDR3 length is 14 residues. In nucleotides, the CDR3 is TGTGCCAGTAGTATAATGGGGCTCAACAATGAGCAGTTCTTC. Amino acids: CASSIMGLNNEQFF.

The V gene is TRBV11-3, the J gene TRBJ2-1; 10 nucleotides align to TRBD1. Germline lookup yields CDR1 SGHNT and CDR2 YENEEA. This CDR3 region has 15 residues. The V and J ends lost 3 bases and 8 bases, in that order; junction bases with no gene match: 7. CDR3 region: CASSFTGTGVDEQFF. The CDR3 region has the DNA TGTGCCAGCAGCTTCACCGGGACAGGGGTCGATGAGCAGTTCTTC.

V and J are TRBV30 and TRBJ1-5; D is perhaps TRBD1 (6 bases). From germline, CDR1 is GTSNPN and CDR2 SVGIG (reference sequence). With 2 bases removed from V and 7 bases from J, the gap between germline ends came to 12 bases. This CDR3 comprises 13 residues. The CDR3 region has the DNA TGTGCCTGGAGTCCATCAGGGGACCAGCCCCAGCATTTT. It specifies CAWSPSGDQPQHF.

This chain uses TRBV7-2 with TRBJ2-3; D is perhaps TRBD2 (5 bases). This CDR3 is built from 12 residues. Germline CDR1 and CDR2: SGHTA and FQGNSA. Trimming removed 8 bases at V and 3 bases at J, with 9 bases between. The CDR3 loop reads CASGETTDTQYF. In DNA, the CDR3 is TGTGCCAGCGGGGAGACGACAGATACGCAGTATTTT.

This chain links TRBV7-9 with TRBJ1-2; 12 nucleotides agree with TRBD1. The CDR3 has 17 amino acids. J gave up 1 base and V 6 bases, and 9 bases lay outside the gene matches. Germline values: CDR1 SEHNR, CDR2 FQNEAQ (reference sequence). In DNA, the CDR3 is TGTGCCAGCAGGAAAGGGACAGGGGGCCAGGGTAACTATGGCTACACCTTC. Its translation: CASRKGTGGQGNYGYTF.

The chain recombines TRBV19 with TRBJ1-4, with a weak D call TRBD1 (5 bases). The germline V and J ends were trimmed by 4 bases and 4 bases, with 10 bases remaining between them. CDR3 length: 14 residues. CDR1 is LNHDA and CDR2 is SQIVND in the germline V gene (reference sequence). The CDR3 is CASSTSQDNEKLFF. In DNA, the CDR3 is TGTGCCAGTAGTACTTCACAGGATAATGAAAAACTGTTTTTT.

CDR3 DNA: TGTGCCAGCAGGGGGGGGGAGACCCAGTACTTC. Translation gives CASRGGETQYF. The V and J genes are TRBV11-2 and TRBJ2-5, with 7 bases aligning to TRBD2. The CDR3 is 11 residues long. V gave up 6 bases and J gave up 5 bases; unmatched junction bases: 0. Germline CDR1 is SGHAT and CDR2 is FQNNGV.

This clone is a singleton in its sample. CDR3 sequence (DNA): TGTGCCAGCAGTTCTACAGGGAGAGGAGGCTACACCTTC. This encodes CASSSTGRGGYTF. This sequence joins TRBV6-6 and TRBJ1-2; D is perhaps TRBD1 (6 bases). Looked up from germline, CDR1 is MNHNY and CDR2 is SVGAGI (reference sequence). Trimming removed 4 bases from V and 8 bases from J, with 14 bases in between. This CDR3 region has 13 residues.

The chain uses TRBV11-2 and TRBJ1-1; tentatively, D is TRBD1 (6 bases). Germline loops: CDR1 SGHAT, CDR2 FQNNGV. The CDR3 has 16 residues. The V gene lost 5 bases and the J gene lost 0 bases, with 16 bases spanning the gap. The CDR3 reads CASSRDRILMNTEAFF. The CDR3 DNA follows: TGTGCCAGCAGCCGAGACAGGATTCTTATGAACACTGAAGCTTTCTTT. Full variable domain (remainder filled in from reference TRBV11-2 and TRBJ1-1): EAGVAQSPRYKIIEKRQSVAFWCNPISGHATLYWYQQILGQGPKLLIQFQNNGVVDDSQLPKDRFSAERLKGVDSTLKIQPAKLEDSAVYLCASSRDRILMNTEAFFGQGTRLTVV.

V is TRBV9 and J is TRBJ2-5, with 7 bases that match TRBD1. V trimming: 0 bases; J trimming: 7 bases; junction bases outside the gene matches: 9. The CDR3 has 15 amino acids. Germline CDR1 is SGDLS and CDR2 is YYNGEE. CDR3 sequence: CASSVEGTESRTQYF. As DNA, the CDR3 is TGTGCCAGCAGCGTAGAGGGGACAGAGTCCCGGACCCAGTACTTC.

The CDR3 coding sequence is TGCGCCAGCAGCCCGAGGACAGGGGGCACAGATACGCAGTATTTT. Translation: CASSPRTGGTDTQYF. The chain combines TRBV5-1 with TRBJ2-3; 9 nucleotides match TRBD1. The CDR3 is made up of 15 amino acids. The V and J ends lost 4 bases and 1 base, in that order; junction bases with no gene match: 4. Germline CDR1 and CDR2: SGHRS and YFSETQ.

The chain links TRBV18 to TRBJ1-1, with TRBD1 matching 8 bases. The length of the CDR3 is 13 residues. Germline values: CDR1 KGHSH, CDR2 LQKENI. With V trimmed by 5 bases and J by 1 base, 0 bases remained unmatched. The CDR3 DNA follows: TGTGCCAGCTCAGGACAGGGGAACACTGAAGCTTTCTTT. It codes for CASSGQGNTEAFF.

The chain employs TRBV7-8 and TRBJ2-2, with 8 nucleotides matching TRBD1. The CDR3 sequence is 14 residues long. V shed 6 bases, J shed 5 bases, and the junction held 5 bases outside the gene matches. The germline CDR1 and CDR2 sequences are SGHVS and FQNEAQ. CDR3 loop: CASSGQGGTGELFF. In DNA form, the CDR3 reads TGTGCCAGCAGTGGACAGGGTGGTACCGGGGAGCTGTTTTTT.

This rearrangement joins TRBV4-2 to TRBJ2-7; 7 bases are a match to TRBD2. Trimming at V came to 1 base and at J to 6 bases, leaving 9 bases not matched to a gene. Germline V gene data show CDR1 as LGHNA and CDR2 as YNFKEQ. CDR3 length: 15 amino acids. In DNA, the CDR3 is TGTGCCAGCAGCCAAGCGTGGTCGGGGGGAGGCGAGCAGTACTTC. It translates to CASSQAWSGGGEQYF.

The chain uses TRBV29-1 and TRBJ1-4; TRBD1 matches 8 bases. CDR3 length: 15 residues. V was pared by 4 bases and J by 5 bases, with 9 bases of the junction left unmatched. Germline assignment: CDR1 SQVTM and CDR2 ANQGSEA. The CDR3 here is CSVGLGTGLNEKLFF. DNA for the CDR3: TGCAGCGTTGGGCTCGGGACAGGCCTAAATGAAAAACTGTTTTTT.

The chain recombines TRBV18 with TRBJ2-3, with 8 positions matching TRBD2. Germline CDR1 KGHSH, CDR2 LQKENI. Trimming took 3 bases from V and 2 from J; bases not matched to a gene: 4. This CDR3 spans 15 amino acids. CDR3 residues: CASSPTSGSTDTQYF. For the CDR3, the DNA is TGTGCCAGCTCACCCACTAGCGGCTCCACAGATACGCAGTATTTT.

The chain has TRBV27 and TRBJ1-3; 11 bases align to TRBD1. V lost 2 bases and J lost 2; bases outside the gene matches: 5. The CDR3 totals 17 residues. Per germline, CDR1 MNHEY and CDR2 SMNVEV (reference sequence). The CDR3 is CASSLLGQGAAGNTIYF. DNA for the CDR3: TGTGCCAGCAGTTTACTAGGACAGGGGGCGGCTGGAAACACCATATATTTT.

The chain recombines TRBV19 with TRBJ2-3; TRBD2 matches at 14 bases. Trimming at V came to 5 bases and at J to 6 bases, leaving 7 bases not matched to a gene. The V gene's germline CDR1 is LNHDA and CDR2 SQIVND (reference sequence). The CDR3 is 16 amino acids. The CDR3 loop reads CASSLGLAGGGDTQYF. DNA of the CDR3: TGTGCCAGTAGTCTTGGACTAGCGGGGGGCGGGGATACGCAGTATTTT. The whole variable domain, filled in from reference TRBV19 and TRBJ2-3, reads DGGITQSPKYLFRKEGQNVTLSCEQNLNHDAMYWYRQDPGQGLRLIYYSQIVNDFQKGDIAEGYSVSREKKESFPLTVTSAQKNPTAFYLCASSLGLAGGGDTQYFGPGTRLTVL.

V is TRBV2 and J is TRBJ2-2; 10 nucleotides align to TRBD2. This CDR3 has 16 residues. The germline gives CDR1 SNHLY, CDR2 FYNNEI. Trimming took 6 bases from V and 0 from J; bases not matched to a gene: 4. This CDR3 reads CASRLLAGTNTGELFF. The CDR3 region has the DNA TGTGCCAGCAGACTACTAGCGGGGACGAACACCGGGGAGCTGTTTTTT.

V usage is TRBV2 and J usage is TRBJ1-5; TRBD1 is a possible D gene (5 bases). The germline V gene encodes CDR1 SNHLY and CDR2 FYNNEI. CDR3 length: 14 residues. Between the trimmed V and J ends, which lost 4 bases and 5 bases, there was a span of 12 bases. CDR3 coding DNA: TGTGCCAGCAGTGTCGGCAGGGCCGATCAGCCCCAGCATTTT. Its translation: CASSVGRADQPQHF. The full variable domain, completed using reference TRBV2 and TRBJ1-5, is EPEVTQTPSHQVTQMGQEVILRCVPISNHLYFYWYRQILGQKVEFLVSFYNNEISEKSEIFDDQFSVERPDGSNFTLKIRSTKLEDSAMYFCASSVGRADQPQHFGDGTRLSIL.

The chain joins TRBV30 to TRBJ1-2, with D unresolved. CDR1 GTSNPN and CDR2 SVGIG come from the germline V gene (reference sequence). V gave up 4 bases and J gave up 0 bases, with 6 bases separating them. CDR3 length: 12 residues. In nucleotides, the CDR3 is TGTGCCTGGATCTCAGCTAACTATGGCTACACCTTC. This encodes CAWISANYGYTF.

The chain recombines TRBV5-1 with TRBJ2-7, with D possibly TRBD2 on 6 matching bases. V lost 1 base and J lost 0, with 20 bases in between. The CDR3 length is 18 residues. The germline V gene encodes CDR1 SGHRS and CDR2 YFSETQ. CDR3 in DNA: TGCGCCAGCAGCTTGTTATTCCGATCAGCGGGTAGCTCCTACGAGCAGTACTTC. It yields the protein CASSLLFRSAGSSYEQYF. Combining the CDR3 with reference TRBV5-1 and TRBJ2-7 gives the whole variable domain KAGVTQTPRYLIKTRGQQVTLSCSPISGHRSVSWYQQTPGQGLQFLFEYFSETQRNKGNFPGRFSGRQFSNSRSEMNVSTLELGDSALYLCASSLLFRSAGSSYEQYFGPGTRLTVT.

The chain employs TRBV18 and TRBJ1-2, with D maybe TRBD1 (6 bases). CDR1 and CDR2 from the germline V gene are KGHSH and LQKENI. With 6 bases removed from V and 3 bases from J, the gap between germline ends came to 11 bases. The CDR3 is 13 amino acids. The CDR3 nucleotides are TGTGCCAGCTCTTCCTCAGGGGACTATGGCTACACCTTC. Protein: CASSSSGDYGYTF.

This sequence joins TRBV11-3 and TRBJ2-1; 9 bases are shared with TRBD1. Trimming removed 4 bases from V and 6 bases from J; junction bases left unmatched: 4. Germline lookup yields CDR1 SGHNT and CDR2 YENEEA. This CDR3 spans 14 amino acids. For the CDR3, the DNA is TGTGCCAGCAGCTCCTTGACAGGGGGCAATGAGCAGTTCTTC. Translating gives CASSSLTGGNEQFF.

The CDR3 sequence is CASSPDRVRTEAFF. The CDR3 DNA reads as TGCGCCAGCAGCCCGGACAGGGTGAGGACTGAAGCTTTCTTT. The chain joins TRBV4-3 to TRBJ1-1; 8 nucleotides align to TRBD1. The germline V gene encodes CDR1 LGHNA and CDR2 YSLEER. V was clipped by 4 bases and J by 5 bases; unmatched bases: 6. This CDR3 spans 14 amino acids.

V is TRBV7-2 and J is TRBJ2-4; weak D call: TRBD1 (5 bases). CDR1 and CDR2 from the germline V gene are SGHTA and FQGNSA. The CDR3 extends over 14 amino acids. Trimming pared 0 bases from V and 3 bases from J, leaving 6 bases between. CDR3 protein: CASSLAGVKNIQYF. CDR3 nucleotide sequence: TGTGCCAGCAGCTTAGCAGGGGTCAAAAACATTCAGTACTTC.

This rearrangement joins TRBV9 to TRBJ1-4; 7 bases line up with TRBD1. The V gene's germline CDR1 is SGDLS and CDR2 YYNGEE. CDR3 length equals 15 residues. V gave up 3 bases and J gave up 8 bases; unmatched junction bases: 10. CDR3 amino acids: CASSGYRGGGEKLFF. CDR3 DNA sequence: TGTGCCAGCAGCGGTTACAGGGGAGGCGGAGAAAAACTGTTTTTT.